The 14 T cell receptor beta chains below were found in one sample sequenced in a study of cytomegalovirus exposure and HLA in healthy donors. The PCR employed 60 Vbeta primers together with 13 Jbeta primers. TCRdb's table, derived via immunoSEQ multiplex PCR, lists solely in-frame clones and lacks some. Of approximately 200,000 clones in the sample, around 75% were seen once. Sequenced material: PBMCs. Receptors were obtained from a woman in her twenties or thirties in good health and CMV-seropositive.

The genes are TRBV19 and TRBJ2-2, with 7 positions matching TRBD1. V was pared by 5 bases and J by 2 bases, with 11 bases of the junction left unmatched. The CDR3 runs to 17 residues. Germline V gene sequence: CDR1 LNHDA, CDR2 SQIVND (reference sequence). The CDR3 nucleotides are TGTGCCAGTAGTGCCATTTCCGGGACAGCTAACACCGGGGAGCTGTTTTTT. Amino acid sequence: CASSAISGTANTGELFF.

V gene TRBV14 combines with J gene TRBJ2-3, with TRBD1 as a possible D gene (6 bases). V was pared by 5 bases and J by 3 bases, with 12 bases between. Germline V gene data show CDR1 as SGHDN and CDR2 as FVKESK. The CDR3 sequence is 14 residues long. The CDR3 coding sequence is TGTGCCAGCAGCTCCGGACAGATAACAGATACGCAGTATTTT. Amino acids: CASSSGQITDTQYF.

This clone was found a few times. This sequence joins TRBV27 and TRBJ2-7, with 10 bases fitting TRBD1. V shed 2 bases, J shed 3 bases, and the junction held 4 bases outside the gene matches. The length of the CDR3 is 15 residues. Per the germline V gene, CDR1 is MNHEY and CDR2 is SMNVEV (reference sequence). The CDR3 nucleotides are TGTGCCAGCAGTTTAACGGGGACAGGGGACTACGAGCAGTACTTC. Its translation is CASSLTGTGDYEQYF.

The rearrangement uses TRBV5-1 and TRBJ2-7; TRBD2 agrees at 8 bases. V was pared by 4 bases and J by 3 bases, with 12 bases of the junction left unmatched. The germline gives CDR1 SGHRS, CDR2 YFSETQ. The CDR3 runs 16 residues. The CDR3 here is CASSPPGTRGSYEQYF. Written as DNA, the CDR3 is TGCGCCAGCAGCCCCCCCGGGACTAGGGGTAGCTACGAGCAGTACTTC.

The V gene is TRBV2, the J gene TRBJ2-7; D is perhaps TRBD2 (6 bases). CDR1 SNHLY and CDR2 FYNNEI come from the germline V gene. This CDR3 spans 14 amino acids. Trimming took 4 bases from V and 7 from J, leaving 17 bases between them. The CDR3 bases are TGTGCCAGCAGTGCCGGGACTTCCCCGGGGGAGCAGTACTTC. It translates to CASSAGTSPGEQYF.

This clone is a singleton in its sample. V and J are TRBV28 and TRBJ1-6, with TRBD1 matching 8 bases. Germline CDR1 reads MDHEN; CDR2 reads SYDVKM. The CDR3 consists of 15 residues. The junction had 9 bases not matched to a gene; V was cut back by 5 bases and J by 9 bases. CDR3 sequence reads: CASSPQRTGTSPLHF. In nucleotides, the CDR3 is TGTGCCAGCAGTCCTCAGAGGACAGGGACTTCACCCCTCCACTTT. The full variable domain, its missing parts supplied by reference TRBV28 and TRBJ1-6, is DVKVTQSSRYLVKRTGEKVFLECVQDMDHENMFWYRQDPGLGLRLIYFSYDVKMKEKGDIPEGYSVSREKKERFSLILESASTNQTSMYLCASSPQRTGTSPLHFGNGTRLTVT.

The chain carries TRBV5-1 and TRBJ2-7, with D hard to call. The CDR3 extends over 13 amino acids. The germline gives CDR1 SGHRS, CDR2 YFSETQ. With 0 bases removed from V and 1 base from J, the gap between germline ends came to 5 bases. The chain's CDR3 is CASSLVPSYEQYF. In nucleotides, the CDR3 is TGCGCCAGCAGCTTGGTTCCGTCCTACGAGCAGTACTTC.

The chain uses TRBV18 and TRBJ1-1; weak D call: TRBD1 (5 bases). V lost 2 bases to trimming and J lost 4 bases, with 14 bases between them. The CDR3 has 15 residues. Germline loops: CDR1 KGHSH, CDR2 LQKENI. CDR3 nucleotide sequence: TGTGCCAGCTCACCAGACGCAACGGGGGTCACTGAAGCTTTCTTT. Translated: CASSPDATGVTEAFF.

This clone showed up just a few times. A read error may produce the germline difference seen at one junction end. V is TRBV7-9 and J is TRBJ2-7; D gene ambiguous. Germline loops: CDR1 SEHNR, CDR2 FQNEAQ (reference sequence). The CDR3 has 12 amino acids. The CDR3 region is CSSSLRPYEQYF. The DNA of the CDR3 is TGTTCCAGCAGCTTACGTCCCTACGAGCAGTACTTC.

The genes are TRBV5-6 and TRBJ2-7; unclear D gene. The CDR3 length is 15 residues. The germline V and J ends were trimmed by 2 bases and 2 bases, with 14 bases remaining between them. CDR1 is SGHDT and CDR2 is YYEEEE in the germline V gene. The CDR3, as DNA: TGTGCCAGCAGCTTCACTGCGATCCCGCCCTACGAGCAGTACTTC. Amino acid sequence: CASSFTAIPPYEQYF. Variable domain in full (rest from reference TRBV5-6 and TRBJ2-7): DAGVTQSPTHLIKTRGQQVTLRCSPKSGHDTVSWYQQALGQGPQFIFQYYEEEERQRGNFPDRFSGHQFPNYSSELNVNALLLGDSALYLCASSFTAIPPYEQYFGPGTRLTVT.

This clone was detected only once. The rearrangement links TRBV5-1 to TRBJ2-5; 9 bases align to TRBD2. With the DNA end fitting TRBJ2-7 better, the J assignment may be wrong. Germline loops: CDR1 SGHRS, CDR2 YFSETQ. CDR3 length: 13 residues. CDR3 loop: CASSPSGKYEQYF. The CDR3 DNA is TGCGCCAGCAGCCCTAGCGGGAAATACGAGCAGTACTTC.

The chain has TRBV4-1 and TRBJ2-5; D is uncertain. Gene TRBJ2-7 matches the end of the DNA better, so the J call may be wrong. The CDR3 runs to 13 residues. Germline CDR1 MGHRA, CDR2 YSYEKL. CDR3 protein: CASSQDGSYEQYF. CDR3 in DNA: TGCGCCAGCAGCCAAGACGGTTCCTACGAGCAGTACTTC.

This clone was picked up a small number of times. The chain employs TRBV15 and TRBJ2-1; no clear D gene. V lost 3 bases and J 6 bases, leaving 12 bases between the germline ends. This CDR3 spans 14 amino acids. Germline-derived CDR1 and CDR2 are LNHNV and YYDKDF (reference sequence). The CDR3 DNA follows: TGTGCCACCAGCAGCTTCACAAGTGTCAATGAGCAGTTCTTC. This sequence encodes CATSSFTSVNEQFF. Combining the CDR3 with reference TRBV15 and TRBJ2-1 gives the whole variable domain DAMVIQNPRYQVTQFGKPVTLSCSQTLNHNVMYWYQQKSSQAPKLLFHYYDKDFNNEADTPDNFQSRRPNTSFCFLDIRSPGLGDTAMYLCATSSFTSVNEQFFGPGTRLTVL.

As concerns this clone: One end of the junction varies from germline; a read error may be responsible. Different DNA sequences within this sample yield the same CDR3. The chain is built from TRBV6-1 and TRBJ1-5; 9 nucleotides line up with TRBD1. Germline V gene data show CDR1 as MNHNS and CDR2 as SASEGT. The CDR3 extends over 15 amino acids. The CDR3 DNA is TGCGCCAGCAGTGAAAACAGGGGGCACAATCAGCCCCAGCATTTT. Translated: CASSENRGHNQPQHF.